The clone carrying this TCR beta chain was counted a few times. What it binds is not known. The entry originates in a study of blood T cells in healthy people across ages. Study conclusions and caveats: Roughly linear age-related decline in beta diversity appeared, significant by age roughly 40. With naive T cell percentage, TCR beta diversity showed a strong correlation.

The V end was cut by 6 bases, the J end by 6 bases, with 10 bases between. Germline assignment: CDR1 MNHEY and CDR2 SVGEGT. This CDR3 is 12 amino acids long. A second PCR, run for about 7 to 11 cycles, used a sample-barcoded 5' primer plus a J-beta primer mix. TCRdb re-analysed the 5' RACE reads in MiXCR, keeping a single row per CDR3 protein. The sample yields roughly 2 million distinct CDR3 sequences, roughly 49% seen once. The study isolated at least 6.5 million PBMCs from each sample. The material sequenced was blood. This rearrangement joins TRBV6-2 or TRBV6-3 to TRBJ2-3, with D possibly matching TRBD2 (5 bases). This TCR was sampled from a woman aged 40-49 years in good health. The CDR3 DNA follows: TGTGCCAGCAGGCGACTACCCGATACGCAGTATTTT. Its protein is CASRRLPDTQYF.